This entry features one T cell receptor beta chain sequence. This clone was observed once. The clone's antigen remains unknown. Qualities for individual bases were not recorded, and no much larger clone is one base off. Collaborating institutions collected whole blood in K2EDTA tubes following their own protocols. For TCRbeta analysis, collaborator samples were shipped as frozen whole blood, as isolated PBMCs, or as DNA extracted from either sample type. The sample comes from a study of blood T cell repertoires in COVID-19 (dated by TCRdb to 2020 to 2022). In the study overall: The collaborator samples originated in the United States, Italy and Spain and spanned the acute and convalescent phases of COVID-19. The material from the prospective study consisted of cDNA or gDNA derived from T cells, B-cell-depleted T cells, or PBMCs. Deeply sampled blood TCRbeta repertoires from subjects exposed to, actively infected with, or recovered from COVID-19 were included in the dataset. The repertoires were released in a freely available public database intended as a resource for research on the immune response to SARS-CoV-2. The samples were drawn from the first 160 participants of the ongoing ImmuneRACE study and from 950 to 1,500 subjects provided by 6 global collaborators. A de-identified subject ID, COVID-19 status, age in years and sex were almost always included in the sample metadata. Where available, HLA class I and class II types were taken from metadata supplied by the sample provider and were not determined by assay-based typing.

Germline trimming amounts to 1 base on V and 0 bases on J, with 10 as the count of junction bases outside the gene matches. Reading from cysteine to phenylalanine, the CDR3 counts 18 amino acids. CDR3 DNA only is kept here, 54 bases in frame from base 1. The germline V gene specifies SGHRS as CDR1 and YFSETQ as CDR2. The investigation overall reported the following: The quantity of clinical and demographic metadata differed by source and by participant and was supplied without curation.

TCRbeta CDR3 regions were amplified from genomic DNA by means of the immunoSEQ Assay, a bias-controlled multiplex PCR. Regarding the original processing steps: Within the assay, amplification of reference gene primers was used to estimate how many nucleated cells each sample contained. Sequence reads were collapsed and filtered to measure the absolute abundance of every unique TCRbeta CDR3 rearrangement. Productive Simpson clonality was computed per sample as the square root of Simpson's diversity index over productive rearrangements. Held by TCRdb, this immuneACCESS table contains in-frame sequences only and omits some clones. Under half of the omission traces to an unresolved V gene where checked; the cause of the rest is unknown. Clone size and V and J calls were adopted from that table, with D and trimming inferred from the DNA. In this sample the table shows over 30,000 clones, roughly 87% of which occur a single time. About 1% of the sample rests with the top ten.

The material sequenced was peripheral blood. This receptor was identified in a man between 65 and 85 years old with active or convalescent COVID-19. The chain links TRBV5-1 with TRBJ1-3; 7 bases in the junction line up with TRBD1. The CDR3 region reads CASSLLGQATDSGNTIYF. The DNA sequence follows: TGCGCCAGCAGCTTGCTCGGACAGGCGACCGACTCTGGAAACACCATATATTTT.